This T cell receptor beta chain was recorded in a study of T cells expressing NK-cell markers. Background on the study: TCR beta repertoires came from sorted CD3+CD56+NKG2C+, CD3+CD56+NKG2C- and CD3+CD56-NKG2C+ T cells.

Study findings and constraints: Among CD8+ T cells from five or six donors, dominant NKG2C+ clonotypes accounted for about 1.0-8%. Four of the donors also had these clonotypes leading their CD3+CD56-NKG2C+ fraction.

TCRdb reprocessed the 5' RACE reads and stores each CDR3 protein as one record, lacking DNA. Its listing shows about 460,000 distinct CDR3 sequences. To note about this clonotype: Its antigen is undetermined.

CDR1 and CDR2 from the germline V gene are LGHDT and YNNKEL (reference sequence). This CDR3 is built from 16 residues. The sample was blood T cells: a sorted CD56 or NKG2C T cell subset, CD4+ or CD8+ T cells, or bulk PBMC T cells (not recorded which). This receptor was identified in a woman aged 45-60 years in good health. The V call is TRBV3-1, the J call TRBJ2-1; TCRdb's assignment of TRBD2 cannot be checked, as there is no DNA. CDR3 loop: CASSQAGIAGSNEQFF.